This passage covers 26 T cell receptor beta chains from one sample sequenced in a study of neurological immune-mediated disorders. TCRdb passed the 5' RACE reads through MiXCR, listing each CDR3 protein once. The sample lists tens of thousands of distinct CDR3 sequences, about 5.2% occurring once. Specimen: PBMCs. These receptors were collected from a woman aged 30 to 39 with multiple sclerosis.

The V and J genes are TRBV18 and TRBJ2-5; D unresolved. CDR3 size: 13 residues. Trimming took off 1 base at V and 4 bases at J, with 7 bases between the two ends. The germline V gene has CDR1 KGHSH and CDR2 LQKENI. The CDR3 DNA follows: TGTGCCAGCTCACCACTTATCGGAGAGACCCAGTACTTC. Its translation is CASSPLIGETQYF.

This clonotype occurred many times. This chain links TRBV12-3 or TRBV12-4 with TRBJ2-3, with no clear D. This CDR3 contains 12 residues. V lost 6 bases to trimming and J lost 6 bases, with 10 bases between them. The CDR3 DNA sequence: TGTGCCAGCAGCCAAAACATGGATACGCAGTATTTT. It is translated as CASSQNMDTQYF.

This clonotype appeared many times. This chain connects TRBV12-3 or TRBV12-4 to TRBJ2-7; 12 bases are shared with TRBD2. The CDR3 contains 17 residues. The V segment lost 5 bases and the J segment 3 bases; nucleotides outside the gene matches: 11. The CDR3 loop reads CASSPGLAGPSNYEQYF. CDR3 sequence (DNA): TGTGCCAGCAGTCCTGGACTAGCGGGACCCTCAAACTACGAGCAGTACTTC.

This clonotype showed up many times. J is TRBJ2-7 and V is TRBV5-5; no clear D gene. V was trimmed by 0 bases and J by 4 bases, leaving 8 bases between them. This CDR3 is 13 amino acids long. Germline CDR1 SGHKS, CDR2 YYEKEE (reference sequence). Written as DNA, the CDR3 is TGTGCCAGCAGCTTGGTGGGATCTTACGAGCAGTACTTC. Translating gives CASSLVGSYEQYF.

This clonotype was detected ten times or more. The chain is built from TRBV10-3 and TRBJ2-1, with D possibly being TRBD2 (6 bases). V lost 5 bases and J 7 bases, leaving 18 bases between the germline ends. Germline CDR1 ENHRY, CDR2 SYGVKD. The CDR3 covers 15 residues. The CDR3 protein is CAISHQGRGGNEQFF. CDR3 sequence (DNA): TGTGCCATCAGTCACCAGGGCCGAGGAGGGAATGAGCAGTTCTTC.

This clonotype was observed many times. As DNA, the CDR3 is TGTGCCATCAGTGAGACAGGGGGAGTGACCCAGTACTTC. Translation: CAISETGGVTQYF. This chain uses TRBV10-3 with TRBJ2-5, with TRBD1 identical over 8 bases. Germline assignment: CDR1 ENHRY and CDR2 SYGVKD. J was trimmed by 7 bases and V by 2 bases; bases with no gene match: 3. The CDR3 has 13 amino acids.

This clonotype occurred many times. The rearrangement uses TRBV20-1 and TRBJ2-5; no firm D call. The germline V gene has CDR1 DFQATT and CDR2 SNEGSKA (reference sequence). Trimming removed 1 base from V and 1 base from J, with 7 bases in between. This CDR3 has 13 residues. The CDR3 DNA follows: TGCAGTGCTAGAGCCCTGGTCCAAGAGACCCAGTACTTC. This translates into CSARALVQETQYF.

This clonotype was counted many times. The V and J genes are TRBV6-5 and TRBJ2-3, with 13 bases lining up with TRBD2. CDR3 length: 18 amino acids. The J segment lost 0 bases and the V segment lost 2 bases, leaving 5 bases of the junction unmatched. Looked up from germline, CDR1 is MNHEY and CDR2 is SVGAGI. This chain's CDR3 is CASSYQGTSGTSTDTQYF. The CDR3, as DNA: TGTGCCAGCAGTTACCAGGGGACTAGCGGGACTAGCACAGATACGCAGTATTTT.

This clonotype was picked up many times. V is TRBV20-1 and J is TRBJ1-1; D might be TRBD1 (6 bases). V lost 0 bases, J lost 6 bases, and 11 bases lay in between. Germline V CDR1 and CDR2: DFQATT, SNEGSKA (reference sequence). This CDR3 has 13 amino acids. CDR3 protein: CSAREPGHPEAFF. In DNA, the CDR3 is TGCAGTGCTAGAGAACCGGGACACCCTGAAGCTTTCTTT.

V and J are TRBV5-6 and TRBJ2-5; 7 nucleotides agree with TRBD1. The CDR3 length is 14 residues. Trimming removed 0 bases from V and 4 bases from J; junction bases left unmatched: 3. Looked up from germline, CDR1 is SGHDT and CDR2 is YYEEEE. In nucleotides, the CDR3 is TGTGCCAGCAGCTTGGCACAGGGGTTAGAGACCCAGTACTTC. Protein sequence: CASSLAQGLETQYF.

In this sample, this clonotype turned up many times. This sequence joins TRBV5-1 and TRBJ2-1, with D unresolved. Germline V gene data show CDR1 as SGHRS and CDR2 as YFSETQ. The CDR3 is 14 amino acids. Trimming pared 0 bases from V and 9 bases from J, leaving 13 bases between. The CDR3 here is CASSLATVAGEQFF. The CDR3 coding sequence is TGCGCCAGCAGCTTGGCCACGGTAGCCGGTGAGCAGTTCTTC.

This clonotype was picked up many times. The V and J genes are TRBV6-6 and TRBJ1-2; 7 bases fit TRBD1. V lost 1 base and J lost 2; bases outside the gene matches: 10. The germline CDR1 and CDR2 sequences are MNHNY and SVGAGI (reference sequence). The CDR3 runs to 17 residues. The CDR3: CASSYFSGQERNYGYTF. In DNA form, the CDR3 reads TGTGCCAGCAGTTACTTCTCAGGACAGGAACGAAACTATGGCTACACCTTC.

This clonotype showed up many times. The chain is built from TRBV2 and TRBJ2-1; no definite D call. The V gene lost 3 bases and the J gene lost 10 bases, with 7 bases spanning the gap. The CDR3 consists of 11 residues. The V gene's germline CDR1 is SNHLY and CDR2 FYNNEI. The CDR3 reads CASSESYEQFF. CDR3 bases: TGTGCCAGCAGTGAGAGTTACGAGCAGTTCTTC.

This rearrangement joins TRBV4-1 to TRBJ2-1; D is unresolved. The CDR3 is 16 residues long. Trimming removed 1 base at V and 8 bases at J, with 18 bases between. From germline, CDR1 is MGHRA and CDR2 YSYEKL. In DNA, the CDR3 is TGCGCCAGCAGCCAAGCGATCGAGGATCTTAGGGATGAGCAGTTCTTC. Translated: CASSQAIEDLRDEQFF.

This clonotype was recorded at least ten times. A single base separates this from a much larger clone, so it may be a read error. This rearrangement joins TRBV5-1 to TRBJ2-5; TRBD2 might be the D (5 bases). The CDR3 totals 15 residues. Germline CDR1 and CDR2: SGHRS and YFSETQ. V gave up 0 bases and J gave up 0 bases, with 9 bases separating them. This chain's CDR3 is CASSLAGKYQETQYF. CDR3 DNA sequence: TGCGCCAGCAGCTTGGCGGGGAAGTACCAAGAGACCCAGTACTTC.

This clonotype was detected many times. V is TRBV29-1 and J is TRBJ1-1, with TRBD1 as a possible D gene (6 bases). Germline CDR1 and CDR2: SQVTM and ANQGSEA. V shed 6 bases and J shed 3 bases, with 14 bases lying between them. There are 13 residues in the CDR3. The CDR3 nucleotides are TGCAGCGTCACAGGGCGGGCGTACACTGAAGCTTTCTTT. Protein: CSVTGRAYTEAFF.

The sample holds many counts of this clonotype. The chain couples TRBV20-1 to TRBJ2-7; D ambiguous. V dropped 2 bases and J dropped 3 bases, with 20 bases sitting between them. The CDR3 consists of 16 residues. Germline V gene sequence: CDR1 DFQATT, CDR2 SNEGSKA (reference sequence). For the CDR3, the DNA is TGCAGTGCTAGACGAACCACAAGGATAGGGATCTACGAGCAGTACTTC. Its protein is CSARRTTRIGIYEQYF.

Many counts were recorded for this clonotype. The chain recombines TRBV7-9 with TRBJ2-7, with TRBD1 matching 7 bases. The CDR3 spans 17 residues. Germline assignment: CDR1 SEHNR and CDR2 FQNEAQ (reference sequence). Unmatched junction bases numbered 9, after V lost 1 base and J lost 0 bases. CDR3 sequence (DNA): TGTGCCAGCAGCTTAGTCGCCCCGGGACAGAGCTCCTACGAGCAGTACTTC. This encodes CASSLVAPGQSSYEQYF.

This clonotype showed up just a few times. V gene TRBV20-1 combines with J gene TRBJ2-3; D may be TRBD2 (6 bases). The CDR3 runs 15 residues. Deletions cut 6 bases from V and 1 base from J, with 17 bases between. The germline CDR1 and CDR2 sequences are DFQATT and SNEGSKA (reference sequence). DNA of the CDR3: TGCAGTGCGCAAATATCTAGCGCCGGCACAGATACGCAGTATTTT. Amino acid sequence: CSAQISSAGTDTQYF.

At least ten counts were recorded for this clonotype. V usage is TRBV15 and J usage is TRBJ1-5; D gene unclear. V was trimmed by 0 bases and J by 7 bases, leaving 13 bases between them. This CDR3 spans 15 amino acids. Germline CDR1 and CDR2: LNHNV and YYDKDF (reference sequence). CDR3 amino acids: CATSRDKREGQPQHF. Written as DNA, the CDR3 is TGTGCCACCAGCAGAGATAAGAGGGAGGGCCAGCCCCAGCATTTT.

The sample holds many counts of this clonotype. The CDR3 protein is CSARGFTDTQYF. The CDR3 DNA follows: TGCAGTGCTCGAGGGTTCACAGATACGCAGTATTTT. V and J are TRBV20-1 and TRBJ2-3, with D perhaps matching TRBD2 (5 bases). In germline, CDR1 is DFQATT, CDR2 SNEGSKA (reference sequence). The CDR3 sequence is 12 residues long. Trimming shortened V by 5 bases and J by 2 bases, and 8 bases separated the two germline ends.

The chain joins TRBV29-1 to TRBJ1-1; D possibly corresponds to TRBD1 (6 bases). CDR3 length: 15 residues. V dropped 8 bases and J dropped 1 base, with 20 bases sitting between them. Germline V lookup: CDR1 SQVTM, CDR2 ANQGSEA. CDR3 nucleotide sequence: TGCAGCACCAGGGGCGGGGAGAAGGGGAACACTGAAGCTTTCTTT. It yields the protein CSTRGGEKGNTEAFF. Variable domain in full (rest from reference TRBV29-1 and TRBJ1-1): SAVISQKPSRDICQRGTSLTIQCQVDSQVTMMFWYRQQPGQSLTLIATANQGSEATYESGFVIDKFPISRPNLTFSTLTVSNMSPEDSSIYLCSTRGGEKGNTEAFFGQGTRLTVV.

Many counts were recorded for this clonotype. The rearrangement uses TRBV20-1 and TRBJ2-1; TRBD2 agrees at 14 bases. V shed 3 bases and J 2 bases; nucleotides not matched to a gene: 0. Germline CDR1 reads DFQATT; CDR2 reads SNEGSKA (reference sequence). The CDR3 runs to 15 residues. CDR3 sequence reads: CSARGLAGAYNEQFF. CDR3 bases: TGCAGTGCTAGGGGACTAGCGGGAGCCTACAATGAGCAGTTCTTC.

The sample holds many counts of this clonotype. The V and J genes are TRBV29-1 and TRBJ1-1; TRBD1 is a possible D gene (6 bases). CDR3 size: 13 residues. V was trimmed by 5 bases and J by 0 bases, leaving 10 bases between them. CDR1 and CDR2 from the germline V gene are SQVTM and ANQGSEA. The CDR3 sequence is CSVSGVMNTEAFF. The CDR3 nucleotides are TGCAGCGTTTCAGGGGTTATGAACACTGAAGCTTTCTTT.

This clonotype was seen only once. Given a much more abundant clone one base away, this may be a read error. The chain carries TRBV10-2 and TRBJ1-5; unclear D gene. The V gene lost 6 bases and the J gene lost 0 bases, with 12 bases spanning the gap. There are 15 residues in the CDR3. The germline V gene has CDR1 WSHSY and CDR2 SAAADI. Here the CDR3 reads CASSLRRNSNQPQHF. DNA for the CDR3: TGCGCCAGCAGCCTCAGGCGTAATAGCAATCAGCCCCAGCATTTT.

At least ten counts were recorded for this clonotype. The CDR3 DNA sequence: TGCAGTGCCCCCCCGATGGGGAAGAGCTCTGGAAACACCATATATTTT. Translation gives CSAPPMGKSSGNTIYF. This chain connects TRBV20-1 to TRBJ1-3; D gene unclear. V lost 6 bases to trimming and J lost 0 bases, with 18 bases between them. The CDR3 runs to 16 residues. CDR1 and CDR2 (germline): DFQATT, SNEGSKA (reference sequence).